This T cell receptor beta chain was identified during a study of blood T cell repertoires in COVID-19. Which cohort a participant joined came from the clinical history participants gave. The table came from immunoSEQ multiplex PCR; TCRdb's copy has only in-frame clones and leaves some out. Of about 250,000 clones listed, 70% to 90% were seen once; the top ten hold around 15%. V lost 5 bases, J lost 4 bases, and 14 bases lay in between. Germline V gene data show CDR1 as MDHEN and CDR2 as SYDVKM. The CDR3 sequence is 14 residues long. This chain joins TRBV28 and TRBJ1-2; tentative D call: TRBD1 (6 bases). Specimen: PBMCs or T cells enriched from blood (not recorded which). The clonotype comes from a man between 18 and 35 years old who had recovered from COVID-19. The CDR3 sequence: CASSPQTGPYGYTF. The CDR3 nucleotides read TGTGCCAGCAGTCCCCAAACAGGGCCCTATGGCTACACCTTC.